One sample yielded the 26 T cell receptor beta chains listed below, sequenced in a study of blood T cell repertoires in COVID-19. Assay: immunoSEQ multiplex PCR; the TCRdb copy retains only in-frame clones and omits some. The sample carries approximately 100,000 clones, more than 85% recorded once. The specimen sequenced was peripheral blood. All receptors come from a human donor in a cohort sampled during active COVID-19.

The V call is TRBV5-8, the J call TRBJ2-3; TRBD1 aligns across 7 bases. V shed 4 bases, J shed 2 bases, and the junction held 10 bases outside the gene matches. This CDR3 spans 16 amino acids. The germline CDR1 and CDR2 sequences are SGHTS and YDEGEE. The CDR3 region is CASSITGTALTDTQYF. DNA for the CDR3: TGTGCCAGCAGCATTACCGGGACAGCCCTCACAGATACGCAGTATTTT.

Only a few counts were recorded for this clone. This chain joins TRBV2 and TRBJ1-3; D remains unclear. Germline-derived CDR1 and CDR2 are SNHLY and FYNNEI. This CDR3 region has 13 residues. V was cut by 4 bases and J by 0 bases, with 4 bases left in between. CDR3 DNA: TGTGCCAGCAGTGTCAGCTCTGGAAACACCATATATTTT. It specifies CASSVSSGNTIYF.

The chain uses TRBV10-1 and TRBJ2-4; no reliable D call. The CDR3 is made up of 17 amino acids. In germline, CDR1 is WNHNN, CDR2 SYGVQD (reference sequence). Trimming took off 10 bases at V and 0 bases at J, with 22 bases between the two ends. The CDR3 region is CAISIASDKLAKNIQYF. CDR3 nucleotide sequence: TGCGCCATCTCAATTGCCTCAGACAAGTTAGCCAAAAACATTCAGTACTTC.

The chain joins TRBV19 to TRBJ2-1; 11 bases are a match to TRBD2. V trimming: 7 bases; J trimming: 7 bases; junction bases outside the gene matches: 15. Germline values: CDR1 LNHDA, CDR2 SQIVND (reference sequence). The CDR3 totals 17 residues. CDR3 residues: CASTLSGGAGMVNEQFF. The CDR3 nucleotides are TGTGCCAGTACTCTTAGCGGGGGGGCAGGGATGGTGAATGAGCAGTTCTTC.

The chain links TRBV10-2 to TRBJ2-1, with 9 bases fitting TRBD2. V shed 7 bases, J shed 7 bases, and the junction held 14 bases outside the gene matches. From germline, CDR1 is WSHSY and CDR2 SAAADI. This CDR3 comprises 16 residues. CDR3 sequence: CASNPTSGRVTNEQFF. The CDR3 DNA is TGCGCCAGCAACCCGACTAGCGGACGAGTTACAAATGAGCAGTTCTTC.

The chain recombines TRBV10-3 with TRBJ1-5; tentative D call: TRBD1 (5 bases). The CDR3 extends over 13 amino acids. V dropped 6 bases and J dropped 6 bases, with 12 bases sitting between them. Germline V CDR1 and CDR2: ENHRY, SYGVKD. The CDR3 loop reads CAISEGAPQPQHF. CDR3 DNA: TGTGCCATCAGCGAAGGGGCCCCTCAGCCCCAGCATTTT.

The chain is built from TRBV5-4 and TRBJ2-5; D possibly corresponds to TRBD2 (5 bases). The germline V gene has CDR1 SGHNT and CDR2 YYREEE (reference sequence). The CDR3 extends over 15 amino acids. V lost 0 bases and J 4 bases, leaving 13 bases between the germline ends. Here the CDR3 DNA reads TGTGCCAGCAGCTTGGCCACGGGGTCGGGAGAGACCCAGTACTTC. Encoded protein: CASSLATGSGETQYF.

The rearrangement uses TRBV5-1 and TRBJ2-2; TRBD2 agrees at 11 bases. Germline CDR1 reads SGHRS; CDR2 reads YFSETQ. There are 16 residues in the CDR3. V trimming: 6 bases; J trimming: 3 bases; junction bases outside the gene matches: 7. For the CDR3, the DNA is TGCGCCAGCAAAATGCTAGCGGGGGGTGACACCGGGGAGCTGTTTTTT. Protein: CASKMLAGGDTGELFF.

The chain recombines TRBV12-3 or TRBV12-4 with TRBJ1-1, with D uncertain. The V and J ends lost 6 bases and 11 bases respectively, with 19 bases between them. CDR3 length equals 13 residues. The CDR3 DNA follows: TGTGCCAGCAGCACTAGGACGGTTTCGATTGCTTTCTTT. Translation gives CASSTRTVSIAFF.

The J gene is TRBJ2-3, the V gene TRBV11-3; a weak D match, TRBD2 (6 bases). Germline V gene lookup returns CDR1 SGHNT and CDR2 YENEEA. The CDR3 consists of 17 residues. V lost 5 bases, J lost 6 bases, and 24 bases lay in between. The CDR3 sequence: CASSPRMDGSAEDTQYF. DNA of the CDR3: TGTGCCAGCAGCCCACGCATGGACGGGAGCGCCGAGGATACGCAGTATTTT.

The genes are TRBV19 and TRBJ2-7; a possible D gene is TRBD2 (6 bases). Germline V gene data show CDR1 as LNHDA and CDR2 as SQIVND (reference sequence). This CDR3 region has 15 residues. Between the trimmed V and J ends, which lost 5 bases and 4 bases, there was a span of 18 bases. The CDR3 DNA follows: TGTGCCAGTAGTCCCTCCGGGGGTGTGGATTACGAGCAGTACTTC. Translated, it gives CASSPSGGVDYEQYF. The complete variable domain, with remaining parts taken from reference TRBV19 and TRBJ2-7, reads DGGITQSPKYLFRKEGQNVTLSCEQNLNHDAMYWYRQDPGQGLRLIYYSQIVNDFQKGDIAEGYSVSREKKESFPLTVTSAQKNPTAFYLCASSPSGGVDYEQYFGPGTRLTVT.

CDR3 in amino acids: CASSIGRLGTDTQYF. The CDR3, as DNA: TGTGCCAGTAGTATAGGCAGATTGGGCACAGATACGCAGTATTTT. V and J are TRBV19 and TRBJ2-3; no definite D call. Looked up from germline, CDR1 is LNHDA and CDR2 is SQIVND (reference sequence). This CDR3 spans 15 amino acids. V lost 1 base, J lost 1 base, and 9 bases lay in between.

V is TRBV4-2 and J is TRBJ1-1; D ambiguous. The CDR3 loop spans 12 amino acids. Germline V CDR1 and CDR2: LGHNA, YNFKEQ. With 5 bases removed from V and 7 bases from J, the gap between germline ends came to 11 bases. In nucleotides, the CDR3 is TGTGCCAGCAGCACACAGCCCGATGAAGCTTTCTTT. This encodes CASSTQPDEAFF.

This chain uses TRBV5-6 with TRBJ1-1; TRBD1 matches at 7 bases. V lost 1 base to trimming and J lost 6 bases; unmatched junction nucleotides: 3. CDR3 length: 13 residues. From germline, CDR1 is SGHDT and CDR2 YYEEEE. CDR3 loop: CASSLRRGPEAFF. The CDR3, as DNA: TGTGCCAGCAGCTTGCGGAGGGGGCCTGAAGCTTTCTTT.

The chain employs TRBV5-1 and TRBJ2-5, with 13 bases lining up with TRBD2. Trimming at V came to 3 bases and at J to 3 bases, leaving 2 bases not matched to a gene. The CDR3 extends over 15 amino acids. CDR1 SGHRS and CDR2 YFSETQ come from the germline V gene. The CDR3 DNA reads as TGCGCCAGCAGCTCGGGACTAGCGGGGAAAGAGACCCAGTACTTC. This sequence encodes CASSSGLAGKETQYF. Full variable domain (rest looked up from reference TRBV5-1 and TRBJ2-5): KAGVTQTPRYLIKTRGQQVTLSCSPISGHRSVSWYQQTPGQGLQFLFEYFSETQRNKGNFPGRFSGRQFSNSRSEMNVSTLELGDSALYLCASSSGLAGKETQYFGPGTRLLVL.

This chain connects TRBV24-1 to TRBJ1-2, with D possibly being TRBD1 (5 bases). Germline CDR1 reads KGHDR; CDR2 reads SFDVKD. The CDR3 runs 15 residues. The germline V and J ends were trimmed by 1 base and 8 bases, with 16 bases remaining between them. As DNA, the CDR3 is TGTGCCACCAGTGATTTCAATGACGGCGCAGGGGGCTACACCTTC. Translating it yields CATSDFNDGAGGYTF.

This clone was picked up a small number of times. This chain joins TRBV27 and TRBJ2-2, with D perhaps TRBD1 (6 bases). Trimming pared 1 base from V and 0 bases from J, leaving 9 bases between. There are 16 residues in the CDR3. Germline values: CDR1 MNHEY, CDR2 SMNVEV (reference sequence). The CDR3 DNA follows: TGTGCCAGCAGTTTATATGGGGACACGAACACCGGGGAGCTGTTTTTT. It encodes CASSLYGDTNTGELFF.

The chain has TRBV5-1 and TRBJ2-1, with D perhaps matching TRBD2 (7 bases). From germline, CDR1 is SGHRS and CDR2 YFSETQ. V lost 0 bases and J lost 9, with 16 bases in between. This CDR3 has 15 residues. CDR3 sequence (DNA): TGCGCCAGCAGCTTGGATGGTGGGGGGGCCCTTGAGCAGTTCTTC. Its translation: CASSLDGGGALEQFF.

CDR3 sequence (DNA): TGTGCCAGCAGTGTCCTAGATGTCGGGGAGCTGTTTTTT. Its translation: CASSVLDVGELFF. J is TRBJ2-2 and V is TRBV2, with D unresolved. The length of the CDR3 is 13 residues. CDR1 is SNHLY and CDR2 is FYNNEI in the germline V gene. Trimming left V 4 bases short and J 7 bases short, with 10 bases between.

The CDR3 coding sequence is TGTGCCAGCAGCCACACGGGGGGCAATCAGCCCCAGCATTTT. It is translated as CASSHTGGNQPQHF. The chain has TRBV7-2 and TRBJ1-5, with TRBD1 as a possible D gene (5 bases). Germline V gene data show CDR1 as SGHTA and CDR2 as FQGNSA. The CDR3 totals 14 residues. Trimming cost V 5 bases and J 2 bases, with 10 bases left between them.

This CDR3 is CASSYYSGNTIYF. The CDR3 bases are TGTGCCAGCAGCTATTATTCTGGAAACACCATATATTTT. V usage is TRBV28 and J usage is TRBJ1-3; D not resolved. This CDR3 has 13 amino acids. V was shortened by 6 bases and J by 1 base, with 7 bases between the two germline ends. CDR1 and CDR2 from the germline V gene are MDHEN and SYDVKM.

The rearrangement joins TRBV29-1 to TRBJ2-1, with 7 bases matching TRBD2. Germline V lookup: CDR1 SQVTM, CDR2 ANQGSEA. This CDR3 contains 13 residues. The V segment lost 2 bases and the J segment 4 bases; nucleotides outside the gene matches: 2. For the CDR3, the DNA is TGCAGCGTTGAACCTAGCGGATACAATGAGCAGTTCTTC. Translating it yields CSVEPSGYNEQFF.

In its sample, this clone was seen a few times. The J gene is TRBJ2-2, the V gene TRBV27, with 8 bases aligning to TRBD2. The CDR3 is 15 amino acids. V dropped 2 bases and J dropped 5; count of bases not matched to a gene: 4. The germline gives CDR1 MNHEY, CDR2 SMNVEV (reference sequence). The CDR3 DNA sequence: TGTGCCAGCAGTTTAACGGGAGGGTGGACCGGGGAGCTGTTTTTT. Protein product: CASSLTGGWTGELFF.

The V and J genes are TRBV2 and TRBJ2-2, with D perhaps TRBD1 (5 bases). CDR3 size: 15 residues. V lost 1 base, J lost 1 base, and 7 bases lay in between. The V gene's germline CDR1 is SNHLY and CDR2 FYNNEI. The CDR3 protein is CASSEGRGNTGELFF. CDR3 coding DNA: TGTGCCAGCAGTGAAGGAAGGGGGAACACCGGGGAGCTGTTTTTT.

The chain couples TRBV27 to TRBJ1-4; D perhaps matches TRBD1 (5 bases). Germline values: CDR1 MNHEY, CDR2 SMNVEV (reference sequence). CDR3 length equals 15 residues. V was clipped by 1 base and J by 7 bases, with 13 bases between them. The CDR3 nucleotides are TGTGCCAGCAGTTTATTGCGGCAGGGAGGTGAAAAACTGTTTTTT. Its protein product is CASSLLRQGGEKLFF. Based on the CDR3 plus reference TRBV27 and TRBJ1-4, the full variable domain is EAQVTQNPRYLITVTGKKLTVTCSQNMNHEYMSWYRQDPGLGLRQIYYSMNVEVTDKGDVPEGYKVSRKEKRNFPLILESPSPNQTSLYFCASSLLRQGGEKLFFGSGTQLSVL.

CDR3 region: CASSWTGGENTEAFF. The CDR3 DNA reads TGTGCCAGCAGCTGGACAGGGGGCGAGAACACTGAAGCTTTCTTT. The rearrangement joins TRBV11-2 to TRBJ1-1, with 11 positions matching TRBD1. Germline CDR1 and CDR2: SGHAT and FQNNGV. There are 15 residues in the CDR3. V lost 4 bases and J lost 1; bases outside the gene matches: 2.